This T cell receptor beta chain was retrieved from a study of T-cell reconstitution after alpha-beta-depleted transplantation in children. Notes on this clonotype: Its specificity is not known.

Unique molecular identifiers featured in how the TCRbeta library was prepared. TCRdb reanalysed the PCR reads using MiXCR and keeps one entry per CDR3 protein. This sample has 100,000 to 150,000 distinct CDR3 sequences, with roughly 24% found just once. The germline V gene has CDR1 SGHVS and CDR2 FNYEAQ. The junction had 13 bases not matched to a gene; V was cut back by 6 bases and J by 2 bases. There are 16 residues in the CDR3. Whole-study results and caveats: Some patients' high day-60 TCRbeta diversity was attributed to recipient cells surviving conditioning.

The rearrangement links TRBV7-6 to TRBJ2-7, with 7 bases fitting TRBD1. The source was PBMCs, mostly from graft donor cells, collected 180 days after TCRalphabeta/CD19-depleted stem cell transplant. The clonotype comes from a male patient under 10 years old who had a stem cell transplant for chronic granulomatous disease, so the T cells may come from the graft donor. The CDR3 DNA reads TGTGCCAGCAGTTATCACACAGGGGCTAATCCCTACGAGCAGTACTTC. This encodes CASSYHTGANPYEQYF.